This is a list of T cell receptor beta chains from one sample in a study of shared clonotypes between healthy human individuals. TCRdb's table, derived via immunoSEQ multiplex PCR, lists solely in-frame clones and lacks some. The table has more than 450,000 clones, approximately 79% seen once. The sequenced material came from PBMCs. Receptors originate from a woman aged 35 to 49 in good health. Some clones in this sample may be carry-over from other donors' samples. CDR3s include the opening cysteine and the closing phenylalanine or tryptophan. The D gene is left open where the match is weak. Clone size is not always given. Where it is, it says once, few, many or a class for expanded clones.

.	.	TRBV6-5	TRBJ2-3	CASSYSRSGTDTQYF	TGTGCCAGCAGTTACTCGAGGAGTGGCACAGATACGCAGTATTTT
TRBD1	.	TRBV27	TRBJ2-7	CASRPGGPYEQYF	TGTGCCAGCCGGCCAGGGGGTCCCTACGAGCAGTACTTC
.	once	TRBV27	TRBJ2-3	CASRRSSTDTQYF	TGTGCCAGCCGGAGGAGTAGCACAGATACGCAGTATTTT
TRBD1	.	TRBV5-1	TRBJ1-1	CASSLTGGTEAFF	TGCGCCAGCAGCTTGACAGGGGGCACTGAAGCTTTCTTT
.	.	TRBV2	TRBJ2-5	CAAGSRETQYF	TGTGCAGCCGGTAGTCGAGAGACCCAGTACTTC
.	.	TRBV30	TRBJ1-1	CAWTGMGGRRANTEAFF	TGTGCCTGGACCGGGATGGGGGGCCGGAGGGCGAACACTGAAGCTTTCTTT
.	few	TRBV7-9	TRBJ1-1	CASSFQGSIGIEAFF	TGTGCCAGCAGCTTTCAGGGGAGTATCGGTATTGAAGCTTTCTTT
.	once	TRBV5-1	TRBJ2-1	CASGGIGTPGDEQFF	TGCGCCAGCGGGGGGATAGGGACCCCGGGGGATGAGCAGTTCTTC
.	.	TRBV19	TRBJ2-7	CASSIDRGTGYEQYF	TGTGCCAGTAGTATAGATCGGGGGACCGGCTACGAGCAGTACTTC
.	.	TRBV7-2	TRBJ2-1	CASSPQLLASYNEQFF	TGTGCCAGCAGCCCCCAGTTACTAGCCTCCTACAATGAGCAGTTCTTC
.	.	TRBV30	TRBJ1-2	CAWSGGTRALYGYTF	TGTGCCTGGAGCGGAGGGACCCGCGCCCTCTATGGCTACACCTTC
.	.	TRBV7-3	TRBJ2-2	CASSFPPAGTGELFF	TGTGCCAGCAGCTTCCCCCCGGCGGGCACCGGGGAGCTGTTTTTT
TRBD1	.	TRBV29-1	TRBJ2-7	CSVEYWQGASEQYF	TGCAGCGTTGAGTATTGGCAGGGGGCCAGCGAGCAGTACTTC
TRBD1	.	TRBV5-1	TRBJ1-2	CASSPGQGVSYGYTF	TGCGCCAGCAGCCCGGGACAGGGGGTTTCCTATGGCTACACCTTC
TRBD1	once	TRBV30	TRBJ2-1	CAWNPGTGGNEQFF	TGTGCCTGGAATCCCGGGACAGGGGGGAATGAGCAGTTCTTC
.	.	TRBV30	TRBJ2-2	CAWSRDTGELFF	TGTGCCTGGAGTCGAGACACCGGGGAGCTGTTTTTT
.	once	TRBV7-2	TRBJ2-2	CASILAPNTGELFF	TGTGCCAGCATCCTAGCACCGAACACCGGGGAGCTGTTTTTT
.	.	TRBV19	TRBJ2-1	CASSSRLGADNEQFF	TGTGCCAGTAGTTCCCGTCTGGGGGCGGACAATGAGCAGTTCTTC
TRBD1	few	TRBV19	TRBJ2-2	CASSIDGQGFNTGELFF	TGTGCCAGTAGTATAGACGGACAGGGGTTTAACACCGGGGAGCTGTTTTTT
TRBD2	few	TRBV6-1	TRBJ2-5	CASETSGQETQYF	TGTGCCAGCGAGACTAGCGGTCAAGAGACCCAGTACTTC
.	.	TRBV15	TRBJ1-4	CATSRDRMENEKLFF	TGTGCCACCAGCAGAGATCGGATGGAGAATGAAAAACTGTTTTTT
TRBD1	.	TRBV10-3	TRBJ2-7	CAISESGQGVYEQYF	TGTGCCATCAGTGAGTCGGGACAGGGAGTCTACGAGCAGTACTTC
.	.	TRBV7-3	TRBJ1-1	CASSPRGNTEAFF	TGTGCCAGCAGCCCTCGGGGGAACACTGAAGCTTTCTTT
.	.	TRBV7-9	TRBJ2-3	CASSFEGDTQYF	TGTGCCAGCAGCTTCGAGGGGGATACGCAGTATTTT
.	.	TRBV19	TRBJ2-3	CASSGSTDTQYF	TGTGCCAGTAGCGGAAGCACAGATACGCAGTATTTT
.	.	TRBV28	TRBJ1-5	CASSFLSANQPQHF	TGTGCCAGCAGTTTTCTGTCCGCCAATCAGCCCCAGCATTTT
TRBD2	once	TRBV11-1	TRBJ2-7	CASTPGLAGGFVYEQYF	TGTGCCAGCACACCGGGACTAGCGGGAGGTTTTGTATACGAGCAGTACTTC
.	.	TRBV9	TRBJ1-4	CASSPRVGFEKLFF	TGTGCCAGCAGCCCTAGGGTGGGCTTTGAAAAACTGTTTTTT
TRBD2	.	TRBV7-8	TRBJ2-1	CASSPDPPGLSYNEQFF	TGTGCCAGCAGCCCCGACCCTCCGGGACTATCCTACAATGAGCAGTTCTTC
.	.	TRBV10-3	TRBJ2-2	CASSRGGSNTGELFF	TGTGCCTCCAGCAGGGGGGGGTCTAACACCGGGGAGCTGTTTTTT
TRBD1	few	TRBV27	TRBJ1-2	CASSLSGTENGYTF	TGTGCCAGCAGTTTATCCGGGACAGAAAATGGCTACACCTTC
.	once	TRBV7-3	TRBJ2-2	CASSLLWAGELFF	TGTGCCAGCAGCTTACTCTGGGCCGGGGAGCTGTTTTTT
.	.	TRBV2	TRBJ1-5	CASSEDMPNQPQHF	TGTGCCAGCAGTGAGGACATGCCTAATCAGCCCCAGCATTTT
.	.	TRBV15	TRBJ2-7	CATSLDRSHYEQYF	TGTGCCACCAGCTTGGACAGATCCCACTACGAGCAGTACTTC
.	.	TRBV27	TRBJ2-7	CASSPTGTPSYEQYF	TGTGCCAGCAGTCCCACCGGGACACCGTCCTACGAGCAGTACTTC
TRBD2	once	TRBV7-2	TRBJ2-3	CASSFKLAGGADTQYF	TGTGCCAGCAGCTTCAAACTAGCGGGAGGGGCCGATACGCAGTATTTT
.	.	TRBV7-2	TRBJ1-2	CASSSSSVDREHGYTF	TGTGCCAGCAGCTCCTCGTCGGTAGACAGAGAGCACGGCTACACCTTC
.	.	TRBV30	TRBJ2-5	CAWGLGLETQYF	TGTGCCTGGGGTCTAGGGCTGGAGACCCAGTACTTC
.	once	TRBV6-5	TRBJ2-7	CASSPSEAYEQYF	TGTGCCAGCAGTCCTAGCGAGGCCTACGAGCAGTACTTC
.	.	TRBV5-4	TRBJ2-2	CASSRTGTTNTGELFF	TGTGCCAGCAGCCGAACCGGGACAACGAACACCGGGGAGCTGTTTTTT
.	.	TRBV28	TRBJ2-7	CASSLGGSAKYEQYF	TGTGCCAGCAGTTTGGGCGGCAGCGCTAAGTACGAGCAGTACTTC
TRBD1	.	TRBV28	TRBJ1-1	CASIANLGTGKNTEAFF	TGTGCCAGCATCGCCAACCTGGGGACAGGGAAGAACACTGAAGCTTTCTTT
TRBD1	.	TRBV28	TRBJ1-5	CASRNRDRSYSNQPQHF	TGTGCCAGTCGCAACCGGGACAGGAGTTATAGCAATCAGCCCCAGCATTTT
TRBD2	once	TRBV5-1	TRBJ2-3	CASSLQSGGTDTQYF	TGCGCCAGCAGCTTGCAAAGCGGGGGTACAGATACGCAGTATTTT
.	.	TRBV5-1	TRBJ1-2	CASSEDTYSPNYGYTF	TGCGCCAGCAGCGAAGACACATATTCCCCTAACTATGGCTACACCTTC
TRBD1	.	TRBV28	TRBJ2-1	CASSSPADRDSYNEQFF	TGTGCCAGCAGTTCCCCCGCCGACAGGGACTCCTACAATGAGCAGTTCTTC
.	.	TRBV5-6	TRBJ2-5	CASSFDGRGPQETQYF	TGTGCCAGCAGCTTCGACGGGAGGGGGCCCCAAGAGACCCAGTACTTC
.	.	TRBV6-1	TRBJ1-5	CALGQYNQPQHF	TGTGCCCTCGGACAGTACAATCAGCCCCAGCATTTT
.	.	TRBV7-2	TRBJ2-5	CASSLPAAGGTQYF	TGTGCCAGCAGCTTACCAGCGGCCGGTGGGACCCAGTACTTC
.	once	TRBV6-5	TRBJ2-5	CASGLSQYQETQYF	TGTGCCTCCGGACTATCTCAATACCAAGAGACCCAGTACTTC
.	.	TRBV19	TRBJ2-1	CASSMLSGTHNEQFF	TGTGCCAGTAGTATGTTAAGCGGGACACACAATGAGCAGTTCTTC
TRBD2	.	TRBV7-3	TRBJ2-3	CASSSGRVGDTQYF	TGTGCCAGCAGTTCCGGGAGGGTGGGAGATACGCAGTATTTT
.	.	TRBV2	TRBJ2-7	CASSASVYEQYF	TGTGCCAGCAGTGCTAGCGTCTACGAGCAGTACTTC
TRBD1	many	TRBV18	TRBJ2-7	CASTNPETGVDEQYF	TGTGCCAGCACTAACCCGGAGACAGGGGTAGACGAGCAGTACTTC
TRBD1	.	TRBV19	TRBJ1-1	CASKQQGATEAFF	TGTGCCAGTAAACAACAGGGGGCGACTGAAGCTTTCTTT
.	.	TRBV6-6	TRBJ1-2	CASTEPPLYGYTF	TGTGCCAGCACTGAACCTCCGCTCTATGGCTACACCTTC
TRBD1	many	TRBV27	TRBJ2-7	CASSVTGGLDEQYF	TGTGCCAGCAGTGTAACAGGGGGCTTAGACGAGCAGTACTTC
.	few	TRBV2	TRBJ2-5	CASSGRDQETQYF	TGTGCCAGCAGTGGGCGGGACCAAGAGACCCAGTACTTC